The sequence of this TCR beta chain was determined in a study of PD-1 blockade in classical Hodgkin lymphoma. As for the study in general: Patients got intravenous nivolumab 3 mg/kg every 2 weeks. Overall study results and limits: Newly diagnosed patients reportedly had lower baseline TCR diversity than healthy donors. Anyone who began nivolumab under 1 year after ASCT was excluded. Complete responders showed a baseline diversity that resembled the diversity of newly diagnosed patients.

Brentuximab vedotin exposure varied, and every patient relapsed after autologous stem cell transplantation. The germline gives CDR1 LNHDA, CDR2 SQIVND (reference sequence). V was pared by 3 bases and J by 4 bases, with 9 bases between. CDR3 size: 14 residues. With respect to this clone: Its antigen is currently unknown. Other DNA sequences from this sample encode an identical CDR3 as well.

The table came from immunoSEQ multiplex PCR; TCRdb's copy has only in-frame clones and leaves some out. The sample lists more than 4,000 clones, approximately 66% occurring once. The sequence was collected from a human donor with classical Hodgkin lymphoma. The chain has TRBV19 and TRBJ1-4, with D tentatively TRBD1 (5 bases). This specimen was peripheral blood mononuclear cells (PBMCs), taken before the second cycle of nivolumab. The CDR3 spells CASSIWQGNEKLFF. The CDR3 nucleotides read TGTGCCAGTAGTATCTGGCAGGGTAATGAAAAACTGTTTTTT.